Shown below are 22 T cell receptor beta chains from a single sample sequenced in a study of regulatory T cells in long-lasting Graves disease. According to the study, TCR beta libraries were built with iRepertoire HTBI primers and CDR3-region Arm-PCR. One entry per CDR3 protein results from TCRdb running MiXCR on the multiplex PCR reads. Of over 300,000 distinct CDR3 sequences in the sample, about 20% were seen once. Time point reported: persistent/refractory GD, antithyroid drugs over 5 years with positive TRAb. Researchers made the TCR library from RNA that was extracted from PBMCs. The sequences come from peripheral blood mononuclear cells (PBMCs), collected when the disease was refractory, from a patient treated with antithyroid drugs. The source is a female donor with Graves disease.

About this clonotype itself: This is likely a read error, given that the CDR3 carries no conserved phenylalanine or tryptophan at its end. The chain is built from TRBV3-1 and TRBJ1-4; D unclear. Trimming took off 7 bases at V and 10 bases at J, with 13 bases between the two ends. Germline loops: CDR1 LGHDT, CDR2 YNNKEL (reference sequence). The CDR3 sequence is 12 residues long. CDR3 DNA: TGTGCCAGCATCGATCTGGAGGGAAAACTGTTTTTA. Its translation is CASIDLEGKLFL.

This clonotype was observed a few times. This chain connects TRBV19 to TRBJ1-6; 7 nucleotides line up with TRBD1. V lost 7 bases and J lost 7; bases outside the gene matches: 7. The CDR3 runs to 14 residues. Germline V lookup: CDR1 LNHDA, CDR2 SQIVND (reference sequence). The CDR3 sequence is CASTLDRENSPLHF. In DNA, the CDR3 is TGTGCCAGTACTCTCGACAGGGAAAATTCACCCCTCCACTTT.

This clonotype was observed many times. The V and J genes are TRBV12-3 or TRBV12-4 and TRBJ2-7, with a possible D match to TRBD2 (5 bases). The CDR3 runs to 15 residues. V was clipped by 3 bases and J by 2 bases, with 14 bases between them. In DNA form, the CDR3 reads TGTGCCAGCAGTTTTAGCGTTGCACGGACCTACGAGCAGTACTTC. It codes for CASSFSVARTYEQYF.

This clonotype was seen more than once but under ten times. CDR3 in amino acids: CASSLGTGHSLHF. DNA for the CDR3: TGCGCCAGCAGCTTGGGCACAGGGCATTCCCTCCACTTT. The V and J genes are TRBV5-1 and TRBJ1-6, with D perhaps TRBD1 (6 bases). CDR3 length equals 13 residues. Germline V CDR1 and CDR2: SGHRS, YFSETQ. The ends were cut back, 0 bases at V and 14 bases at J, with 12 bases in the middle. Combining the CDR3 with reference TRBV5-1 and TRBJ1-6 gives the whole variable domain KAGVTQTPRYLIKTRGQQVTLSCSPISGHRSVSWYQQTPGQGLQFLFEYFSETQRNKGNFPGRFSGRQFSNSRSEMNVSTLELGDSALYLCASSLGTGHSLHFGNGTRLTVT.

The genes are TRBV5-1 and TRBJ2-7; no firm D call. Germline loops: CDR1 SGHRS, CDR2 YFSETQ. The ends were cut back, 0 bases at V and 6 bases at J, with 10 bases in the middle. The CDR3 has 13 residues. CDR3 sequence reads: CASSLEGSAEQYF. In DNA, the CDR3 is TGCGCCAGCAGCTTGGAAGGGTCGGCCGAGCAGTACTTC.

This clonotype is a singleton in its sample. The genes are TRBV18 and TRBJ2-7; a possible D gene is TRBD1 (5 bases). Trimming removed 3 bases from V and 2 bases from J, with 14 bases in between. The CDR3 sequence is 15 residues long. Per the germline V gene, CDR1 is KGHSH and CDR2 is LQKENI. CDR3 sequence reads: CASSPRQSTTYEQYF. The DNA of the CDR3 is TGTGCCAGCTCACCCCGACAGAGCACAACCTACGAGCAGTACTTC.

The rearrangement joins TRBV14 to TRBJ1-3, with D possibly matching TRBD1 (6 bases). The CDR3 sequence is 13 residues long. Looked up from germline, CDR1 is SGHDN and CDR2 is FVKESK. V was pared by 4 bases and J by 8 bases, with 12 bases between. CDR3 residues: CASSRRGEDTIYF. Written as DNA, the CDR3 is TGTGCCAGCAGCCGCAGGGGCGAGGACACCATATATTTT. The entire variable domain, with the rest obtained from reference TRBV14 and TRBJ1-3, is as follows: EAGVTQFPSHSVIEKGQTVTLRCDPISGHDNLYWYRRVMGKEIKFLLHFVKESKQDESGMPNNRFLAERTGGTYSTLKVQPAELEDSGVYFCASSRRGEDTIYFGEGSWLTVV.

The chain is built from TRBV7-9 and TRBJ1-2, with 9 bases identical to TRBD1. The CDR3 runs to 18 residues. Germline values: CDR1 SEHNR, CDR2 FQNEAQ (reference sequence). The J segment lost 6 bases and the V segment lost 5 bases, leaving 19 bases of the junction unmatched. CDR3 nucleotides: TGTGCCAGCAGCATCCACAGGGGGCAGAGCCCCATGTATGATGGCTACACCTTC. Protein: CASSIHRGQSPMYDGYTF.

This clonotype was found many times. CDR3 sequence (DNA): TGCAGCGTTGGACCGGGACGAGCCCTCTACGAGCAGTACTTC. This sequence encodes CSVGPGRALYEQYF. The V call is TRBV29-1, the J call TRBJ2-7; D is tentatively TRBD1 or TRBD2 (5 bases each). Per the germline V gene, CDR1 is SQVTM and CDR2 is ANQGSEA. With 4 bases removed from V and 3 bases from J, the gap between germline ends came to 16 bases. The CDR3 has 14 residues.

This clonotype was seen a handful of times. The chain carries TRBV5-1 and TRBJ1-1; D ambiguous. CDR3 length: 15 amino acids. Per the germline V gene, CDR1 is SGHRS and CDR2 is YFSETQ. Trimming left V 4 bases short and J 5 bases short, with 18 bases between. CDR3 coding DNA: TGCGCCAGCAGCGCCGGCGGGAGGGTGCAGACTGAAGCTTTCTTT. Amino acid sequence: CASSAGGRVQTEAFF.

This clonotype was seen a handful of times. Relative to the germline gene, one junction end is altered; a read error may explain this. The V call is TRBV11-3, the J call TRBJ2-2; 9 bases agree with TRBD1. Germline CDR1 is SGHNT and CDR2 is YENEEA. CDR3 length equals 16 residues. The CDR3 protein is CASSLTGGFWTGELSF. The CDR3 coding sequence is TGTGCCAGCAGCTTGACAGGGGGTTTTTGGACCGGGGAGCTGTCTTTT.

Note on this clonotype: The CDR3 ends on some other residue instead of the conserved phenylalanine or tryptophan, so this is likely a read error. V usage is TRBV12-3 or TRBV12-4 and J usage is TRBJ1-2; 9 nucleotides match TRBD1. Losses at the gene ends were 6 bases for V and 5 bases for J; bases not matched to a gene: 4. This CDR3 spans 13 amino acids. The CDR3 loop is CASRTGTGYGYTL. The CDR3 coding sequence is TGTGCCAGCAGAACCGGGACAGGGTATGGCTACACCCTC.

The V and J genes are TRBV11-3 and TRBJ1-2; D is unclear. This CDR3 region has 13 residues. V was cut by 3 bases and J by 6 bases, with 11 bases left in between. Germline V gene lookup returns CDR1 SGHNT and CDR2 YENEEA. DNA for the CDR3: TGTGCCAGCAGCTTTTTCGGAGCGGATGGCTACACCTTC. Its translation is CASSFFGADGYTF.

The chain has TRBV7-6 and TRBJ1-4; 8 bases are shared with TRBD1. J was trimmed by 10 bases and V by 2 bases; bases with no gene match: 12. From germline, CDR1 is SGHVS and CDR2 FNYEAQ. This CDR3 is built from 16 residues. The chain's CDR3 is CASSLTSPGGGRKLFF. CDR3 in DNA: TGTGCCAGCAGCTTAACCTCCCCAGGGGGCGGACGAAAACTGTTTTTT. The whole variable domain, remainder taken from reference TRBV7-6 and TRBJ1-4, is GAGVSQSPRYKVTKRGQDVALRCDPISGHVSLYWYRQALGQGPEFLTYFNYEAQQDKSGLPNDRFSAERPEGSISTLTIQRTEQRDSAMYRCASSLTSPGGGRKLFFGSGTQLSVL.

Comments on this clonotype: This may stem from a read error, because a much larger clone lies one nucleotide away. This rearrangement joins TRBV27 to TRBJ1-6; D remains unclear. This CDR3 comprises 14 residues. The V gene's germline CDR1 is MNHEY and CDR2 SMNVEV (reference sequence). CDR3 sequence reads: CVSSLDRVYSPLHF. CDR3 nucleotide sequence: TGTGTCAGCAGCCTCGATCGGGTATATTCACCCCTCCACTTT.

This clonotype has a count of ten or more. This chain links TRBV28 with TRBJ1-1, with TRBD1 as a possible D gene (6 bases). V was pared by 3 bases and J by 4 bases, with 12 bases between. This CDR3 is 14 amino acids long. The germline CDR1 and CDR2 sequences are MDHEN and SYDVKM. CDR3 sequence: CASSFPTGFTEAFF. CDR3 nucleotide sequence: TGTGCCAGCAGTTTCCCCACAGGGTTCACTGAAGCTTTCTTT.

In this sample, this clonotype turned up many times. The chain couples TRBV29-1 to TRBJ2-7; 10 bases line up with TRBD2. The junction had 7 bases not matched to a gene; V was cut back by 6 bases and J by 5 bases. The V gene's germline CDR1 is SQVTM and CDR2 ANQGSEA. This CDR3 is 13 amino acids long. In DNA form, the CDR3 reads TGCAGCGTCCCTAGCGGGAGTTTCGACGAGCAGTACTTC. Translated, it gives CSVPSGSFDEQYF.

V gene TRBV19 combines with J gene TRBJ2-2, with 8 bases that match TRBD2. Looked up from germline, CDR1 is LNHDA and CDR2 is SQIVND (reference sequence). With V trimmed by 9 bases and J by 3 bases, 18 bases remained unmatched. This CDR3 has 18 residues. The CDR3 sequence is CASGIVGRARRDTGELFF. In DNA form, the CDR3 reads TGTGCCAGCGGTATAGTCGGGAGGGCTCGGCGGGACACCGGGGAGCTGTTTTTT.

The V call is TRBV18, the J call TRBJ1-5; 8 positions agree with TRBD1. The germline gives CDR1 KGHSH, CDR2 LQKENI. This CDR3 is 18 amino acids long. Trimming removed 2 bases from V and 0 bases from J; junction bases left unmatched: 9. The CDR3 DNA follows: TGTGCCAGCTCACCAGGGACAGGAGCCCGCGATAGCAATCAGCCCCAGCATTTT. Its protein product is CASSPGTGARDSNQPQHF.

This sequence joins TRBV6-2 or TRBV6-3 and TRBJ1-5, with D unresolved. The V end lost 2 bases, the J end lost 0 bases, and 11 bases lay between the germline ends. Germline assignment: CDR1 MNHEY and CDR2 SVGEGT. The CDR3 totals 16 residues. The CDR3 bases are TGTGCCAGCAGTTACCGTTGGACGGATAGCAATCAGCCCCAGCATTTT. Residues: CASSYRWTDSNQPQHF.

This clonotype was counted a few times. V usage is TRBV11-2 and J usage is TRBJ2-3; D possibly matches TRBD1 or TRBD2 (5 bases each). This CDR3 is built from 16 residues. The germline gives CDR1 SGHAT, CDR2 FQNNGV. Trimming took off 5 bases at V and 2 bases at J, with 17 bases between the two ends. CDR3 loop: CASSLMAGTVTDTQYF. As DNA, the CDR3 is TGTGCCAGCAGCCTAATGGCCGGGACGGTCACAGATACGCAGTATTTT.

This clonotype was picked up many times. This chain links TRBV27 with TRBJ2-7; TRBD1 matches 10 bases. CDR1 is MNHEY, CDR2 SMNVEV, per germline (reference sequence). Unmatched junction bases numbered 4, after V lost 6 bases and J lost 2 bases. The CDR3 runs 14 residues. Written as DNA, the CDR3 is TGTGCCAGCAGGACCGGGACAGGGGCCTACGAGCAGTACTTC. Protein product: CASRTGTGAYEQYF.